The rows below give T cell receptor beta chains drawn from one sample of a study of cytomegalovirus exposure and HLA in healthy donors. Clones were read by immunoSEQ multiplex PCR, and TCRdb kept only the in-frame ones, dropping some. The sample records 150,000 to 190,000 clones, approximately 77% being singletons. The specimen sequenced was PBMCs. Receptor source: a man aged 18 to 29 in good health and CMV-seronegative. Each CDR3 is given with its conserved first and last residue. Fields, in order: V gene, clone size, D gene, J gene, CDR3 DNA, CDR3 protein. A D gene is named only where the DNA matches it firmly. Where a row states a size, it is once, few, many or the class of an expanded clone; other rows omit it.

v_gene: TRBV5-6
abundance: once
d_gene: .
j_gene: TRBJ2-7
CDR3nt: TGTGCCAGCAGCTTCGCCTACGAGCAGTACTTC
CDR3aa: CASSFAYEQYF

v_gene: TRBV18
abundance: once
d_gene: TRBD2
j_gene: TRBJ2-7
CDR3nt: TGTGCCAGCTCACCTTTTGGAGCGGGGGAGCAGTACTTC
CDR3aa: CASSPFGAGEQYF

v_gene: TRBV7-9
abundance: .
d_gene: .
j_gene: TRBJ1-1
CDR3nt: TGTGCCAGCAGCTATTGGGGGCGGAACACTGAAGCTTTCTTT
CDR3aa: CASSYWGRNTEAFF

v_gene: TRBV10-3
abundance: .
d_gene: .
j_gene: TRBJ1-1
CDR3nt: TGTGCCATCAGTGCGCAGGCTCAAGCTTTCTTT
CDR3aa: CAISAQAQAFF

v_gene: TRBV18
abundance: .
d_gene: TRBD2
j_gene: TRBJ2-7
CDR3nt: TGTGCCAGCTCACCTACTAGCGGGAGCGGCGAGCAGTACTTC
CDR3aa: CASSPTSGSGEQYF

v_gene: TRBV5-4
abundance: .
d_gene: TRBD2
j_gene: TRBJ2-5
CDR3nt: TGTGCCAGCAGCCCAGGACTAGCGGGAGGGCTGGAGACCCAGTACTTC
CDR3aa: CASSPGLAGGLETQYF

v_gene: TRBV5-1
abundance: .
d_gene: .
j_gene: TRBJ2-2
CDR3nt: TGCGCCAGCACCATCCGGGTCCCCGGGGAGCTGTTTTTT
CDR3aa: CASTIRVPGELFF

v_gene: TRBV28
abundance: .
d_gene: TRBD1
j_gene: TRBJ2-5
CDR3nt: TGTGCCAGCAGACACAGGGGGCGGGAGACCCAGTACTTC
CDR3aa: CASRHRGRETQYF

v_gene: TRBV10-3
abundance: .
d_gene: .
j_gene: TRBJ2-1
CDR3nt: TGTGCCATCAGTCCGAGGGTTTCGGGCAACAATGAGCAGTTCTTC
CDR3aa: CAISPRVSGNNEQFF

v_gene: TRBV7-9
abundance: .
d_gene: TRBD1
j_gene: TRBJ2-7
CDR3nt: TGTTCCAGCAGCGTGCCGACAGGGCGAGAGCAGTACTTC
CDR3aa: CSSSVPTGREQYF

v_gene: TRBV6-4
abundance: .
d_gene: .
j_gene: TRBJ2-3
CDR3nt: TGTGCCAGCTCGCCGTCGGGGGTTAGTGGCACAGATACGCAGTATTTT
CDR3aa: CASSPSGVSGTDTQYF

v_gene: TRBV10-3
abundance: .
d_gene: TRBD1
j_gene: TRBJ2-2
CDR3nt: TGTGCCATCAGTGGTAGACAGGGATCGAACACCGGGGAGCTGTTTTTT
CDR3aa: CAISGRQGSNTGELFF

v_gene: TRBV7-2
abundance: few
d_gene: .
j_gene: TRBJ2-7
CDR3nt: TGTGCCAGCAGCTTAGGCTTCAGCTCCTACGAGCAGTACTTC
CDR3aa: CASSLGFSSYEQYF

v_gene: TRBV30
abundance: .
d_gene: .
j_gene: TRBJ1-6
CDR3nt: TGTGCCTGGGGGGCGCTCTATAATTCACCCCTCCACTTT
CDR3aa: CAWGALYNSPLHF

v_gene: TRBV2
abundance: .
d_gene: TRBD2
j_gene: TRBJ2-1
CDR3nt: TGTGCCAGCAGTGGGCGAGCGGGAGGGCCCTACAATGAGCAGTTCTTC
CDR3aa: CASSGRAGGPYNEQFF

v_gene: TRBV5-6
abundance: .
d_gene: TRBD2
j_gene: TRBJ2-7
CDR3nt: TGTGCCAGCAGCGGGGGGGGAGGCGAGCAGTACTTC
CDR3aa: CASSGGGGEQYF

v_gene: TRBV7-2
abundance: .
d_gene: .
j_gene: TRBJ2-5
CDR3nt: TGTGCCAGCAGCCCCACCCAGGGTCCCCAGTACTTC
CDR3aa: CASSPTQGPQYF

v_gene: TRBV6-5
abundance: once
d_gene: .
j_gene: TRBJ1-3
CDR3nt: TGTGCCAGCAGTTACCGGGACACCATATATTTT
CDR3aa: CASSYRDTIYF

v_gene: TRBV2
abundance: .
d_gene: TRBD2
j_gene: TRBJ2-7
CDR3nt: TGTGCCAGCAGTGAGTGGGGACTAGCGGGAGGGCCAAACGAGCAGTACTTC
CDR3aa: CASSEWGLAGGPNEQYF

v_gene: TRBV5-4
abundance: .
d_gene: TRBD1
j_gene: TRBJ1-1
CDR3nt: TGTGCCAGCAGCTCGACCACAGGGGTTACTGAAGCTTTCTTT
CDR3aa: CASSSTTGVTEAFF

v_gene: TRBV7-2
abundance: .
d_gene: .
j_gene: TRBJ2-1
CDR3nt: TGTGCCAGCAGCTTACTGGGGGGAAGCACCTACAATGAGCAGTTCTTC
CDR3aa: CASSLLGGSTYNEQFF

v_gene: TRBV9
abundance: few
d_gene: .
j_gene: TRBJ2-7
CDR3nt: TGTGCCAGCAGCTCGGGGACTTTCTACGAGCAGTACTTC
CDR3aa: CASSSGTFYEQYF

v_gene: TRBV29-1
abundance: .
d_gene: TRBD2
j_gene: TRBJ2-3
CDR3nt: TGCAGCGTTGAAATGGGGGGGAGCACAGATACGCAGTATTTT
CDR3aa: CSVEMGGSTDTQYF

v_gene: TRBV7-9
abundance: .
d_gene: .
j_gene: TRBJ2-3
CDR3nt: TGTGCCAGCAGCAACGCAGATAGCACAGATACGCAGTATTTT
CDR3aa: CASSNADSTDTQYF

v_gene: TRBV30
abundance: .
d_gene: .
j_gene: TRBJ2-2
CDR3nt: TGTGCCTGGAGTGTAGACAGGGAGGACGGGGAGCTGTTTTTT
CDR3aa: CAWSVDREDGELFF

v_gene: TRBV7-2
abundance: .
d_gene: .
j_gene: TRBJ1-6
CDR3nt: TGTGCCAGCAGTATGGGCAACGCGGGCAATTCACCCCTCCACTTT
CDR3aa: CASSMGNAGNSPLHF

v_gene: TRBV28
abundance: few
d_gene: .
j_gene: TRBJ1-2
CDR3nt: TGTGCCAGCAGTTTAGGCTTCTATGGCTACACCTTC
CDR3aa: CASSLGFYGYTF

v_gene: TRBV6-1
abundance: .
d_gene: .
j_gene: TRBJ1-6
CDR3nt: TGTGCCAGCAGTACCCCAGGACTACTTCGGTCACCCCTCCACTTT
CDR3aa: CASSTPGLLRSPLHF

v_gene: TRBV5-1
abundance: .
d_gene: TRBD1
j_gene: TRBJ2-7
CDR3nt: TGCGCCAGCAGCTTGGCCGCGATCAGGGGGCGAGGGGAGCAGTACTTC
CDR3aa: CASSLAAIRGRGEQYF

v_gene: TRBV5-8
abundance: .
d_gene: .
j_gene: TRBJ1-1
CDR3nt: TGTGCCAGCACCGTATCACAGGGCCTCGACGCTTTCTTT
CDR3aa: CASTVSQGLDAFF

v_gene: TRBV2
abundance: .
d_gene: .
j_gene: TRBJ2-7
CDR3nt: TGTGCCAGCAGTGACAGAAACTCCTACGAGCAGTACTTC
CDR3aa: CASSDRNSYEQYF

v_gene: TRBV23-1
abundance: .
d_gene: .
j_gene: TRBJ1-1
CDR3nt: TGCGCCAGCAGTCATAGGAGAAGGTGCACTGAAGCTTTCTTT
CDR3aa: CASSHRRRCTEAFF

v_gene: TRBV28
abundance: once
d_gene: .
j_gene: TRBJ1-1
CDR3nt: TGTGCCAGCAGTTACCCCCCACCTCAGGGTCGCACTGAAGCTTTCTTT
CDR3aa: CASSYPPPQGRTEAFF